Each of the 8 T cell receptor beta chains below was sequenced from the same sample in a study of cytomegalovirus exposure and HLA in healthy donors. It was with 60 Vbeta and 13 Jbeta primers that the PCR ran. The repertoire was sequenced with immunoSEQ multiplex PCR; TCRdb's copy has only in-frame clones and lacks some. The sample holds about 86,000 clones; roughly 72% are singletons and the top ten take 6.2%. What was sequenced was PBMCs. These receptors came from a woman between 50 and 59 years old in good health and CMV-seropositive.

This chain connects TRBV5-4 to TRBJ2-5, with 7 positions matching TRBD2. This CDR3 has 16 amino acids. With 0 bases clipped from V and 5 bases from J, the junction kept 10 bases outside the gene matches. Germline CDR1 SGHNT, CDR2 YYREEE (reference sequence). The CDR3 DNA follows: TGTGCCAGCAGCTTGGGTGGGAGGGCCGATGGGGAGACCCAGTACTTC. Its translation is CASSLGGRADGETQYF.

J is TRBJ2-3 and V is TRBV2; D not certain. The CDR3 is 10 amino acids. Germline lookup yields CDR1 SNHLY and CDR2 FYNNEI. The V and J ends lost 8 bases and 5 bases respectively, with 5 bases between them. The chain's CDR3 is CASRIDTQYF. The CDR3 region has the DNA TGTGCCAGCCGTATAGATACGCAGTATTTT.

The V gene is TRBV18, the J gene TRBJ1-1, with 7 bases identical to TRBD1. Trimming at V came to 3 bases and at J to 11 bases, leaving 12 bases not matched to a gene. The CDR3 runs to 14 residues. CDR1 is KGHSH, CDR2 LQKENI, per germline. The CDR3 here is CASSPSGTVNLAFF. CDR3 DNA: TGTGCCAGCTCACCCTCGGGGACAGTGAATCTCGCTTTCTTT.

The chain couples TRBV28 to TRBJ2-5; possible D gene TRBD2, 6 bases. The CDR3 has 11 residues. The germline V gene encodes CDR1 MDHEN and CDR2 SYDVKM. V lost 9 bases and J lost 2, with 7 bases in between. CDR3 loop: CASSGQETQYF. CDR3 bases: TGTGCCAGTAGCGGACAAGAGACCCAGTACTTC. Looking up the rest from reference TRBV28 and TRBJ2-5 gives the full variable domain: DVKVTQSSRYLVKRTGEKVFLECVQDMDHENMFWYRQDPGLGLRLIYFSYDVKMKEKGDIPEGYSVSREKKERFSLILESASTNQTSMYLCASSGQETQYFGPGTRLLVL.

This chain uses TRBV2 with TRBJ1-1, with no clear D. The CDR3 extends over 12 amino acids. With 4 bases removed from V and 4 bases from J, the gap between germline ends came to 7 bases. The germline V gene has CDR1 SNHLY and CDR2 FYNNEI. CDR3 protein: CASSGRLTEAFF. CDR3 DNA: TGTGCCAGCAGTGGCAGGCTCACTGAAGCTTTCTTT.

This clone was seen once. The chain uses TRBV29-1 and TRBJ2-7; 9 bases agree with TRBD1. V trimming: 6 bases; J trimming: 5 bases; junction bases outside the gene matches: 8. This CDR3 is 13 amino acids long. Germline values: CDR1 SQVTM, CDR2 ANQGSEA. The CDR3 DNA is TGCAGCGTAGGGACAGGGCCAAAGAACGAGCAGTACTTC. This codes for CSVGTGPKNEQYF.

As concerns this clone: The junction and the germline gene differ at one end; a read error may be behind it. V is TRBV15 and J is TRBJ2-7; 9 bases map to TRBD2. The CDR3 has 19 residues. Germline-derived CDR1 and CDR2 are LNHNV and YYDKDF (reference sequence). Here the CDR3 reads CATSSGLLAGVSAPYGQYF. CDR3 DNA sequence: TGTGCCACCAGCAGCGGGTTACTAGCGGGCGTGTCCGCACCCTACGGGCAGTACTTC.

This clone was recorded only once. The rearrangement uses TRBV11-2 and TRBJ2-4; 9 nucleotides match TRBD2. Germline trimming cut 4 bases from V and 7 bases from J; bases unmatched to any gene: 5. Germline CDR1 reads SGHAT; CDR2 reads FQNNGV. This CDR3 contains 14 residues. In DNA form, the CDR3 reads TGTGCCAGCAGCTCCCCGCGGGAGGGGAACATTCAGTACTTC. It specifies CASSSPREGNIQYF.